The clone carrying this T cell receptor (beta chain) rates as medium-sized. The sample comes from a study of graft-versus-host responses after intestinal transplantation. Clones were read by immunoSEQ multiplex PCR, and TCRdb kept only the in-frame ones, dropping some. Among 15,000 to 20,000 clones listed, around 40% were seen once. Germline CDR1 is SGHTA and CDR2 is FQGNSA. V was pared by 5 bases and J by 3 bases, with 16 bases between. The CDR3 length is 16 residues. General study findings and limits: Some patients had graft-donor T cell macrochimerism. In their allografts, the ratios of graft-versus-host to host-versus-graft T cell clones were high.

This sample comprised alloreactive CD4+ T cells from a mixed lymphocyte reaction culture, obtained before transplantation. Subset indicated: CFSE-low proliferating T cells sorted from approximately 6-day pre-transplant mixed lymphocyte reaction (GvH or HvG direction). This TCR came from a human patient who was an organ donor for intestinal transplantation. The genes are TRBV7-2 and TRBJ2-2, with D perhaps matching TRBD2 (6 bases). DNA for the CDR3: TGTGCCAGCAGCCTCTGGACTACACTATACACCGGGGAGCTGTTTTTT. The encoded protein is CASSLWTTLYTGELFF.